A selection of T cell receptor beta chains follows, all from one sample in a study of graft-versus-host responses after intestinal transplantation. The repertoire was sequenced with immunoSEQ multiplex PCR; TCRdb's copy has only in-frame clones and lacks some. The top ten hold roughly 16% of the sample, which has some 96,000 clones, more than 80% seen once. Sequenced material: PBMCs, taken about 460 days after intestinal transplant. The origin of the receptors is a human patient who received an intestinal transplant, so some T cells may come from the graft donor. Each CDR3 is given with its conserved first and last residue. A D gene is named only where the DNA matches it firmly. Only some rows state a clone size, as once, few, many or a class for expanded clones.

j_gene | d_gene | v_gene | abundance | CDR3aa | CDR3nt
TRBJ2-7 | TRBD1 | TRBV10-2 | - | CASTPGQGGGEQYF | TGCGCCAGCACCCCGGGACAGGGAGGGGGCGAGCAGTACTTC
TRBJ2-7 | - | TRBV7-6 | - | CASSLAASRGLHYEQYF | TGTGCCAGCAGCTTAGCCGCTTCCAGGGGCCTACACTACGAGCAGTACTTC
TRBJ1-1 | - | TRBV20-1 | - | CSARQNTEAFF | TGCAGTGCTAGACAAAACACTGAAGCTTTCTTT
TRBJ2-1 | - | TRBV5-5 | - | CASSVTQASYNEQFF | TGTGCCAGCAGCGTCACCCAGGCCTCCTACAATGAGCAGTTCTTC
TRBJ2-7 | - | TRBV7-7 | - | CASSTQWDGSYEQYF | TGTGCTAGCAGCACACAGTGGGACGGGTCCTACGAGCAGTACTTC
TRBJ2-2 | - | TRBV9 | - | CASVGWTGELFF | TGTGCCAGCGTCGGCTGGACCGGGGAGCTGTTTTTT
TRBJ2-1 | - | TRBV5-1 | - | CASSLGQALEQFF | TGCGCCAGCAGCTTGGGACAGGCCCTTGAGCAGTTCTTC
TRBJ1-1 | - | TRBV13 | - | CASSSQQGNTEAFF | TGTGCCAGCAGCTCTCAACAGGGGAACACTGAAGCTTTCTTT
TRBJ2-5 | - | TRBV7-2 | - | CASSLVGETQYF | TGTGCCAGCAGCTTAGTTGGGGAGACCCAGTACTTC
TRBJ1-1 | - | TRBV5-1 | - | CASSLGGGANTEAFF | TGCGCCAGCAGCTTGGGCGGAGGGGCTAACACTGAAGCTTTCTTT
TRBJ2-1 | - | TRBV7-6 | - | CASSLSGDWSYNEQFF | TGTGCCAGCAGCTTATCGGGAGATTGGTCCTACAATGAGCAGTTCTTC
TRBJ2-6 | - | TRBV29-1 | - | CSVAPKGKGSSGANVLTF | TGCAGCGTAGCACCGAAGGGGAAAGGGTCCTCTGGGGCCAACGTCCTGACTTTC
TRBJ2-1 | - | TRBV7-9 | - | CASSLVRGVSYNEQFF | TGTGCCAGCAGCTTAGTAAGGGGGGTCTCCTACAATGAGCAGTTCTTC
TRBJ2-7 | - | TRBV10-3 | - | CAISEGGSEQYF | TGTGCCATCAGTGAGGGGGGCAGCGAGCAGTACTTC
TRBJ1-2 | - | TRBV5-6 | - | CASSLADSQLYGYTF | TGTGCCAGCAGCTTGGCGGACAGTCAACTCTATGGCTACACCTTC
TRBJ2-7 | - | TRBV11-2 | - | CASSSTVQAEQYF | TGTGCCAGCAGCTCCACCGTCCAGGCCGAGCAGTACTTC
TRBJ2-2 | - | TRBV6-5 | few | CASSRDGTTGELFF | TGTGCCAGCAGTCGAGACGGGACCACCGGGGAGCTGTTTTTT
TRBJ2-2 | TRBD1 | TRBV6-6 | - | CASTRGQGVAGELFF | TGTGCCAGCACCCGGGGACAGGGGGTCGCCGGGGAGCTGTTTTTT
TRBJ2-5 | TRBD2 | TRBV5-1 | - | CASSKGLAGAEETQYF | TGCGCCAGCAGCAAGGGACTAGCGGGGGCCGAAGAGACCCAGTACTTC
TRBJ1-5 | - | TRBV2 | - | CAGRSQGYQPQHF | TGTGCCGGCAGGAGTCAGGGTTATCAGCCCCAGCATTTT
TRBJ2-3 | TRBD1 | TRBV19 | - | CASSPGEQGNRWDF | TGTGCCAGTAGCCCCGGGGAACAGGGGAACAGGTGGGATTTT
TRBJ2-1 | - | TRBV7-9 | - | CASSLGPGEQFF | TGTGCCAGCAGCTTAGGCCCAGGTGAGCAGTTCTTC
TRBJ2-7 | - | TRBV19 | - | CASSITQTYEQYF | TGTGCCAGTAGTATTACTCAGACGTACGAGCAGTACTTC
TRBJ1-3 | - | TRBV18 | - | CASAPGYSGNTIYF | TGTGCCAGCGCCCCGGGGTATTCTGGAAACACCATATATTTT
TRBJ2-6 | - | TRBV29-1 | - | CSVGPSSGANVLTF | TGCAGCGTTGGCCCGAGCTCTGGGGCCAACGTCCTGACTTTC
TRBJ2-5 | TRBD2 | TRBV7-2 | - | CASSFSGGPAETQYF | TGTGCCAGCAGCTTCTCGGGGGGGCCGGCGGAGACCCAGTACTTC
TRBJ1-1 | - | TRBV19 | - | CASKYLQMNTEAFF | TGTGCCAGTAAGTATCTCCAAATGAACACTGAAGCTTTCTTT
TRBJ1-5 | TRBD1 | TRBV19 | - | CASWDRVSRGNQPQHF | TGTGCCAGTTGGGACAGGGTTTCGAGGGGCAATCAGCCCCAGCATTTT
TRBJ1-2 | - | TRBV7-9 | - | CASSLGAGGGYTF | TGTGCCAGCAGCTTAGGGGCAGGCGGGGGCTACACCTTC
TRBJ2-3 | - | TRBV5-6 | - | CASSLTDTQYF | TGTGCCAGCAGCTTGACAGATACGCAGTATTTT
TRBJ2-1 | - | TRBV6-5 | - | CASRYNDEQFF | TGTGCCAGCAGATACAACGATGAGCAGTTCTTC
TRBJ1-1 | TRBD1 | TRBV11-2 | - | CASSWEQGPNTEAFF | TGTGCCAGCAGCTGGGAACAGGGGCCGAACACTGAAGCTTTCTTT
TRBJ1-3 | TRBD1 | TRBV4-1 | - | CASSPQTGAGNTIYF | TGCGCCAGCAGCCCCCAGACAGGGGCTGGAAACACCATATATTTT
TRBJ1-2 | - | TRBV18 | - | CASSLIGEVANYGYTF | TGTGCCAGCTCACTGATTGGGGAGGTAGCTAACTATGGCTACACCTTC
TRBJ2-7 | - | TRBV11-2 | - | CASSLPTYEQYF | TGTGCCAGCAGCTTGCCTACCTACGAGCAGTACTTC
TRBJ1-3 | - | TRBV7-9 | - | CASSLDDPDTIYF | TGTGCCAGCAGCTTGGATGACCCAGACACCATATATTTT
TRBJ2-5 | - | TRBV18 | - | CASSPLDSEETQYF | TGTGCCAGCTCACCCCTCGACTCAGAAGAGACCCAGTACTTC